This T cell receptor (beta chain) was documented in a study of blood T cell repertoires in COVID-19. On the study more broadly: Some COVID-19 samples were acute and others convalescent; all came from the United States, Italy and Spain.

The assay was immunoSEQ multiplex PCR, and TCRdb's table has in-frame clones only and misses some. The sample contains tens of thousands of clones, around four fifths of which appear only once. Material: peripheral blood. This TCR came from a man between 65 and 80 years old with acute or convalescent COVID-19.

The CDR3 DNA reads TGTGCCAGCAGCCCGGGACAGGGGTATGGCTACACCTTC. It translates to CASSPGQGYGYTF. J is TRBJ1-2 and V is TRBV3-1 (or the pseudogene TRBV3-2); TRBD1 matches 10 bases. J was trimmed by 5 bases and V by 4 bases; bases with no gene match: 1. CDR1 and CDR2 (germline): LGHDT, YNNKEL (reference sequence). The CDR3 runs to 13 residues.